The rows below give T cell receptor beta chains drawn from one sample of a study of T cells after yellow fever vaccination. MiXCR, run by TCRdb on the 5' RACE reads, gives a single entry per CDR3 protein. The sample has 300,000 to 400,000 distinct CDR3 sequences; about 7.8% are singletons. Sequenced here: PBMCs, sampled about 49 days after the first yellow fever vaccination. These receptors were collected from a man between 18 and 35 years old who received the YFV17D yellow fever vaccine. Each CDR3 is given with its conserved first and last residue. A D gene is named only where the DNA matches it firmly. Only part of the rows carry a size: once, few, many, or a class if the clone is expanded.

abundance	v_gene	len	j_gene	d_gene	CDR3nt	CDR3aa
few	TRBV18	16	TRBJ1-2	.	TGTGCCAGCTCACCACTGATTTCGGGGGGCCTAGAGGGCTACACCTTC	CASSPLISGGLEGYTF
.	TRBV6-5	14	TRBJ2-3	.	TGTGCCAGCAGTTATGTGCAGCGCACAGATACGCAGTATTTT	CASSYVQRTDTQYF
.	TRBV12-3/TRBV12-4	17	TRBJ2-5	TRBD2	TGTGCCAGCAGTTTTTGGCTAGCGGGGCGAAACCAAGAGACCCAGTACTTC	CASSFWLAGRNQETQYF
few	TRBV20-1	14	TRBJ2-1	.	TGCAGTGCTTACCAGGCTATCTCCTACAATGAGCAGTTCTTC	CSAYQAISYNEQFF
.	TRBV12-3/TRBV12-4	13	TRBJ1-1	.	TGTGCCAGCACTCAGGGGTTGAGCACTGAAGCTTTCTTT	CASTQGLSTEAFF
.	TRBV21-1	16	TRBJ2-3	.	TGTGCCAGCAGCAAAGGGGGACAGGGGGTGCCAGATACGCAGTATTTT	CASSKGGQGVPDTQYF
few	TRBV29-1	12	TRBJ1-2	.	TGCACCCAGAAGGTCAGCAGGTATGGCTACACCTTC	CTQKVSRYGYTF
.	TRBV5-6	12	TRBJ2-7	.	TGTGCCAGCAGCTCGACGACCGGGCAGGAGTACTTC	CASSSTTGQEYF
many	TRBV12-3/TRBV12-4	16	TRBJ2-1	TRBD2	TGTGCCAGCAGTGCCCCGCTAGCGGGGGGGCCTAGGGAGCAGTTCTTC	CASSAPLAGGPREQFF
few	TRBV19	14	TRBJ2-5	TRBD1	TGTGCCAGTAGTAGACAGGGGCCCATGGAGACCCAGTACTTC	CASSRQGPMETQYF
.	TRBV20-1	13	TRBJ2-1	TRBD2	TGCAGTGCTCTAGCGGACGATTACAATGAGCAGTTCTTC	CSALADDYNEQFF
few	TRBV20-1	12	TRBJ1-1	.	TGCAGTGCGCCCCCAGGGGCTCTTGAAGCTTTCTTT	CSAPPGALEAFF
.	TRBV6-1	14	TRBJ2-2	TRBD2	TGTGCCGCCTATCTAGCGGGGGACACCGGGGAGCTGTTTTTT	CAAYLAGDTGELFF
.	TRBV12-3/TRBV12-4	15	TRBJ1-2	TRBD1	TGTGCCAGCAGTTTAAGGGGGCCCCCAGAGGGTGGCTACACCTTC	CASSLRGPPEGGYTF
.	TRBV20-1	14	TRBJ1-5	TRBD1	TGCAGTGCTAGAGGGACAGGGGGGAATCAGCCCCAGCATTTT	CSARGTGGNQPQHF
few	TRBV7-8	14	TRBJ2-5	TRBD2	TGTGCCAGCAGAACCCCGGGGGGGGGAGAGACCCAGTACTTC	CASRTPGGGETQYF
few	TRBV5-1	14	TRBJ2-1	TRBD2	TGCGCCAGCAGCTTCGGACTAGCGGGGAATGAGCAGTTCTTC	CASSFGLAGNEQFF
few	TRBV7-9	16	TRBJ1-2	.	TGTGCCAGCAGCTTAGCCGGGGGGAGAGCTAACTATGGCTACACCTTC	CASSLAGGRANYGYTF
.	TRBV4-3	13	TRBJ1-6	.	TGCGCCAGCAGCCCGCAGGGGAATTCACCCCTCCACTTT	CASSPQGNSPLHF
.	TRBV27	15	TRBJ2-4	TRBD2	TGTGCCAGCAGTCCATTAGCGGGGGGGCAGGACATTCAGTACTTC	CASSPLAGGQDIQYF
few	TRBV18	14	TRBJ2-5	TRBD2	TGTGCCAGCTCACAGAATAGCGGGCAAGAGACCCAGTACTTC	CASSQNSGQETQYF
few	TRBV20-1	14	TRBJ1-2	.	TGCAGTGCTGGAGGGGGTGTGACTTCCTATGGCTACACCTTC	CSAGGGVTSYGYTF
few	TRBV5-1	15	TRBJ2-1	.	TGCGCCAGCAGCAACAGGGCGGGCCTGAACAATGAGCAGTTCTTC	CASSNRAGLNNEQFF
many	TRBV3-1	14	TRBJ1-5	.	TGTGCCAGCAGCCAAGGGACAGGCAATCAGCCCCAGCATTTT	CASSQGTGNQPQHF
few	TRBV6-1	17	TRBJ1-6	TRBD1	TGTGCCAGCAGTGGCCGGGACAGGGGGCTCTTTGGTTCACCCCTCCACTTT	CASSGRDRGLFGSPLHF
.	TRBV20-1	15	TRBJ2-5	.	TGCAGTGCCAATGGGGTCCGGGGGCTGGGAGAGACCCAGTACTTC	CSANGVRGLGETQYF
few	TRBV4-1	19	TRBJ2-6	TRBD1	TGCGCCAGCAGTACAAGGCCGGGACAGGTATCGTCTGGGGCCAACGTCCTGACTTTC	CASSTRPGQVSSGANVLTF
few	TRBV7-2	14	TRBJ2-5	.	TGTGCCAGCAGCCCCGTTTCCAGGCTGGAGACCCAGTACTTC	CASSPVSRLETQYF
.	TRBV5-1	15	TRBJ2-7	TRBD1	TGCGCCAGCAGCGGGCGACAGGGGGCCGAATTCGAGCAGTACTTC	CASSGRQGAEFEQYF
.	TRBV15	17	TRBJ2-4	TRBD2	TGTGCCACCAGCGGCGGGACTAGCGGATTAGCCAAAAACATTCAGTACTTC	CATSGGTSGLAKNIQYF
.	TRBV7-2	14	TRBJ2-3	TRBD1	TGTGCCAGCAGCCGGGACAGGGCCCCAGATACGCAGTATTTT	CASSRDRAPDTQYF